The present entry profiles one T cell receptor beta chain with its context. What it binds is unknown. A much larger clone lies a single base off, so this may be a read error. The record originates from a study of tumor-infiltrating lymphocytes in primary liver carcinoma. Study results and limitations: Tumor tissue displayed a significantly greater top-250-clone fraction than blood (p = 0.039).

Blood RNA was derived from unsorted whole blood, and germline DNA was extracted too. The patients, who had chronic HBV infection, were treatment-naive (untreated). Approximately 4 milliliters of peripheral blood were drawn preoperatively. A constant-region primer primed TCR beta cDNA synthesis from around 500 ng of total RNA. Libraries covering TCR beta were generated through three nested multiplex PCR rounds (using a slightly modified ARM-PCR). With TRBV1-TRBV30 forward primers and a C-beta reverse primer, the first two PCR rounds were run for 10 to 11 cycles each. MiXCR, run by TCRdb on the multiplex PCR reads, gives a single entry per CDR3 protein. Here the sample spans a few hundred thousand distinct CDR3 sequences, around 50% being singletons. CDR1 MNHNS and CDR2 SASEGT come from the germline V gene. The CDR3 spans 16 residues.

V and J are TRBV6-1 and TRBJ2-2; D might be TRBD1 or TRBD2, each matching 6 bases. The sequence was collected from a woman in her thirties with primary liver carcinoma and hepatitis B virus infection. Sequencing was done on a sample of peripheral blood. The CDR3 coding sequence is TGTACCGCCCCAAGGGGGGCTCTCTTTGGCACCGGGGAGCTGTTTTTT. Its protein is CTAPRGALFGTGELFF.